Listed here are 32 T cell receptor beta chains from one sample, sequenced in a study of cytomegalovirus exposure and HLA in healthy donors. This PCR relied on a set of 60 Vbeta primers and 13 Jbeta primers. TCRdb keeps only in-frame clones here, not all; method: immunoSEQ multiplex PCR. The repertoire table contains fewer than 150,000 clones. Input material: PBMCs. The receptors shown here come from a woman aged 60-75 years in good health and CMV-seronegative.

The genes are TRBV5-1 and TRBJ2-5, with a tentative D call TRBD2 (6 bases). Trimming took 0 bases from V and 5 from J, leaving 11 bases between them. The germline V gene encodes CDR1 SGHRS and CDR2 YFSETQ. The CDR3 consists of 14 residues. In nucleotides, the CDR3 is TGCGCCAGCAGCTTGGGGCGGGGTTCGGAGACCCAGTACTTC. It translates to CASSLGRGSETQYF. Drawing the rest from reference TRBV5-1 and TRBJ2-5, the complete variable domain is KAGVTQTPRYLIKTRGQQVTLSCSPISGHRSVSWYQQTPGQGLQFLFEYFSETQRNKGNFPGRFSGRQFSNSRSEMNVSTLELGDSALYLCASSLGRGSETQYFGPGTRLLVL.

J is TRBJ2-5 and V is TRBV5-1; 7 bases match TRBD1. The V gene end was trimmed by 6 bases and the J gene end by 4 bases; junction bases not matched to a gene: 9. The CDR3 spans 14 residues. Germline V CDR1 and CDR2: SGHRS, YFSETQ. CDR3 amino acids: CASIPTGSGETQYF. CDR3 sequence (DNA): TGCGCCAGCATCCCGACAGGGTCGGGAGAGACCCAGTACTTC.

V usage is TRBV28 and J usage is TRBJ2-5; D possibly corresponds to TRBD1 (6 bases). Germline lookup yields CDR1 MDHEN and CDR2 SYDVKM. CDR3 size: 17 residues. The V end was cut by 10 bases, the J end by 1 base, with 25 bases between. The CDR3 loop reads CATNPPPGSDSQETQYF. The DNA of the CDR3 is TGTGCCACCAACCCACCCCCGGGATCGGACAGCCAAGAGACCCAGTACTTC.

The chain joins TRBV4-2 to TRBJ1-2; D is unresolved. The germline V gene has CDR1 LGHNA and CDR2 YNFKEQ. The CDR3 is 14 residues long. Trimming removed 0 bases at V and 4 bases at J, with 9 bases between. The CDR3 spells CASSQDGTAYGYTF. The CDR3 bases are TGTGCCAGCAGCCAAGACGGAACAGCCTATGGCTACACCTTC.

The chain is built from TRBV27 and TRBJ2-5, with 7 bases that match TRBD2. V shed 5 bases and J 4 bases; nucleotides not matched to a gene: 13. The germline gives CDR1 MNHEY, CDR2 SMNVEV (reference sequence). CDR3 length: 16 amino acids. As DNA, the CDR3 is TGTGCCAGCAGTGTAGCGGGCTTCAGGGTGGGAGAGACCCAGTACTTC. It codes for CASSVAGFRVGETQYF.

The genes are TRBV19 and TRBJ2-5, with TRBD2 identical over 10 bases. CDR3 length: 16 amino acids. The J segment lost 2 bases and the V segment lost 5 bases, leaving 8 bases of the junction unmatched. The V gene's germline CDR1 is LNHDA and CDR2 SQIVND (reference sequence). The CDR3, as DNA: TGTGCCAGTAGTGAGCGGGGGGGCCGAACACAAGAGACCCAGTACTTC. It specifies CASSERGGRTQETQYF.

This chain links TRBV18 with TRBJ1-2, with D perhaps matching TRBD1 (6 bases). Trimming removed 0 bases from V and 4 bases from J, with 12 bases in between. The CDR3 contains 15 residues. Germline lookup yields CDR1 KGHSH and CDR2 LQKENI. CDR3: CASSPPLQGSYGYTF. In DNA form, the CDR3 reads TGTGCCAGCTCACCACCGTTGCAGGGGAGCTATGGCTACACCTTC.

The CDR3 coding sequence is TGTGCCAGCAGTGAATATGGACTTGGAAACACCATATATTTT. Protein product: CASSEYGLGNTIYF. The chain uses TRBV6-1 and TRBJ1-3; D is undetermined. Trimming pared 2 bases from V and 3 bases from J, leaving 8 bases between. Germline V gene data show CDR1 as MNHNS and CDR2 as SASEGT. The CDR3 is 14 residues long.

The V and J genes are TRBV5-1 and TRBJ2-3; D ambiguous. The germline CDR1 and CDR2 sequences are SGHRS and YFSETQ. The CDR3 is 14 residues long. V lost 4 bases and J 3 bases, leaving 12 bases between the germline ends. The CDR3 spells CASSQDISTDTQYF. The CDR3 DNA reads as TGCGCCAGCAGCCAGGATATTTCAACAGATACGCAGTATTTT.

The rearrangement joins TRBV2 to TRBJ1-1, with TRBD1 identical over 8 bases. With V trimmed by 3 bases and J by 8 bases, 17 bases remained unmatched. The CDR3 covers 17 residues. From germline, CDR1 is SNHLY and CDR2 FYNNEI. CDR3 nucleotides: TGTGCCAGCAGTGAGCCGACAGGGGACAGATCAAAAAGGGAAGCTTTCTTT. Its protein product is CASSEPTGDRSKREAFF.

CDR3 nucleotide sequence: TGTGCCAGCTCAGGGTTCCTAGCGGGGGGCCTCAATGAGCAGTTCTTC. Its translation: CASSGFLAGGLNEQFF. The chain uses TRBV18 and TRBJ2-1; TRBD2 aligns across 11 bases. V shed 5 bases, J shed 6 bases, and the junction held 9 bases outside the gene matches. This CDR3 contains 16 residues. Per germline, CDR1 KGHSH and CDR2 LQKENI.

The chain links TRBV19 to TRBJ1-6; 7 bases fit TRBD1. Germline CDR1 reads LNHDA; CDR2 reads SQIVND (reference sequence). This CDR3 is built from 14 residues. V trimming: 6 bases; J trimming: 8 bases; junction bases outside the gene matches: 7. The CDR3 DNA reads as TGTGCCAGTAGGGAGACAGGGTTCGATTCACCCCTCCACTTT. It is translated as CASRETGFDSPLHF.

The CDR3 here is CTSQGTNTEAFF. The CDR3 nucleotides read TGCACCTCGCAGGGAACTAACACTGAAGCTTTCTTT. The gene calls are TRBV29-1 and TRBJ1-1; D possibly corresponds to TRBD1 (5 bases). CDR1 is SQVTM, CDR2 ANQGSEA, per germline. The CDR3 length is 12 residues. Variable domain in full (rest from reference TRBV29-1 and TRBJ1-1): SAVISQKPSRDICQRGTSLTIQCQVDSQVTMMFWYRQQPGQSLTLIATANQGSEATYESGFVIDKFPISRPNLTFSTLTVSNMSPEDSSIYLCTSQGTNTEAFFGQGTRLTVV.

V gene TRBV5-8 combines with J gene TRBJ2-5, with 8 bases fitting TRBD1. The germline CDR1 and CDR2 sequences are SGHTS and YDEGEE. V was pared by 2 bases and J by 0 bases, with 3 bases of the junction left unmatched. The CDR3 loop spans 15 amino acids. Written as DNA, the CDR3 is TGTGCCAGCAGCTTCGTGGACAGGGACCAAGAGACCCAGTACTTC. Translating it yields CASSFVDRDQETQYF.

This rearrangement joins TRBV11-2 to TRBJ1-5; TRBD1 matches 7 bases. Germline loops: CDR1 SGHAT, CDR2 FQNNGV. The V segment lost 4 bases and the J segment 7 bases; nucleotides outside the gene matches: 7. CDR3 size: 14 residues. The CDR3 bases are TGTGCCAGCAGCTCGGACAGGTCAGGGCAGCCCCAGCATTTT. Its protein is CASSSDRSGQPQHF.

The genes are TRBV7-3 and TRBJ2-7; 7 nucleotides line up with TRBD1. Germline lookup yields CDR1 SGHTA and CDR2 FQGTGA. The CDR3 has 14 amino acids. J lost 3 bases, V lost 4 bases, and 6 bases had no gene match. The CDR3 here is CASSSQGPGYEQYF. CDR3 DNA: TGTGCCAGCAGCTCACAGGGGCCAGGCTACGAGCAGTACTTC.

V is TRBV28 and J is TRBJ1-4; tentatively, D is TRBD1 (5 bases). The CDR3 spans 15 residues. Looked up from germline, CDR1 is MDHEN and CDR2 is SYDVKM. Between the trimmed V and J ends, which lost 5 bases and 8 bases, there was a span of 18 bases. DNA for the CDR3: TGTGCCAGCAGTCCATGGGTTATAGGGGAAGAAAAACTGTTTTTT. This translates into CASSPWVIGEEKLFF.

The J gene is TRBJ1-6, the V gene TRBV27; D call uncertain. V shed 9 bases and J shed 1 base, with 13 bases lying between them. Germline CDR1 and CDR2: MNHEY and SMNVEV (reference sequence). The CDR3 is 15 amino acids. The CDR3 coding sequence is TGTGCCAGTAGAGGAGTATCGTCCTATAATTCACCCCTCCACTTT. It encodes CASRGVSSYNSPLHF.

This chain links TRBV5-1 with TRBJ2-3; D remains unclear. In germline, CDR1 is SGHRS, CDR2 YFSETQ. V was pared by 4 bases and J by 5 bases, with 11 bases between. CDR3 length equals 13 residues. CDR3 sequence: CASSPFGQDTQYF. The CDR3 coding sequence is TGCGCCAGCAGCCCCTTTGGCCAAGATACGCAGTATTTT.

In DNA, the CDR3 is TGCGCCAGCAGCCAAGACGGGGGCTATGGCTACACCTTC. It yields the protein CASSQDGGYGYTF. The rearrangement joins TRBV4-1 to TRBJ1-2; D might be TRBD1 (5 bases). Trimming removed 0 bases from V and 4 bases from J, with 6 bases in between. The germline CDR1 and CDR2 sequences are MGHRA and YSYEKL. There are 13 residues in the CDR3.

The rearrangement joins TRBV2 to TRBJ2-3; TRBD2 is a possible D gene (6 bases). CDR1 is SNHLY, CDR2 FYNNEI, per germline. Trimming removed 4 bases at V and 2 bases at J, with 19 bases between. The CDR3 runs to 17 residues. In DNA form, the CDR3 reads TGTGCCAGCAGTGGCCTGGTGTGGGAGGAGGACACAGATACGCAGTATTTT. This translates into CASSGLVWEEDTDTQYF.

V usage is TRBV19 and J usage is TRBJ1-2; unclear D gene. CDR1 and CDR2 from the germline V gene are LNHDA and SQIVND (reference sequence). Between the trimmed V and J ends, which lost 1 base and 3 bases, there was a span of 18 bases. The CDR3 length is 17 residues. The chain's CDR3 is CASSIVEGPPADYGYTF. The CDR3 DNA reads TGTGCCAGTAGTATAGTCGAGGGCCCGCCCGCGGACTATGGCTACACCTTC. The whole variable domain, filled in from reference TRBV19 and TRBJ1-2, reads DGGITQSPKYLFRKEGQNVTLSCEQNLNHDAMYWYRQDPGQGLRLIYYSQIVNDFQKGDIAEGYSVSREKKESFPLTVTSAQKNPTAFYLCASSIVEGPPADYGYTFGSGTRLTVV.

This chain connects TRBV19 to TRBJ2-1; 11 bases align to TRBD1. The CDR3 contains 15 residues. CDR1 and CDR2 from the germline V gene are LNHDA and SQIVND (reference sequence). V gave up 7 bases and J gave up 10 bases; unmatched junction bases: 12. The CDR3 nucleotides are TGTGCCAGTACTGGGGGGGGACAGGGGGAGACAGAGCAGTTCTTC. This sequence encodes CASTGGGQGETEQFF.

The V gene is TRBV30, the J gene TRBJ2-5, with TRBD2 identical over 9 bases. The length of the CDR3 is 17 residues. V shed 2 bases, J shed 5 bases, and the junction held 15 bases outside the gene matches. CDR1 is GTSNPN and CDR2 is SVGIG in the germline V gene (reference sequence). In DNA form, the CDR3 reads TGTGCCTGGAGTTCCAAGCCTGCTAGCGGGAACCGCGAGACCCAGTACTTC. Its protein product is CAWSSKPASGNRETQYF.

The rearrangement joins TRBV5-1 to TRBJ2-5, with unresolved D. The germline gives CDR1 SGHRS, CDR2 YFSETQ. This CDR3 region has 14 residues. Trimming took off 0 bases at V and 1 base at J, with 7 bases between the two ends. CDR3 sequence: CASSLDTSQETQYF. CDR3 in DNA: TGCGCCAGCAGCTTGGATACCAGCCAAGAGACCCAGTACTTC. Based on the CDR3 plus reference TRBV5-1 and TRBJ2-5, the full variable domain is KAGVTQTPRYLIKTRGQQVTLSCSPISGHRSVSWYQQTPGQGLQFLFEYFSETQRNKGNFPGRFSGRQFSNSRSEMNVSTLELGDSALYLCASSLDTSQETQYFGPGTRLLVL.

The rearrangement uses TRBV29-1 and TRBJ2-5, with 13 nucleotides matching TRBD2. The closer fit of TRBJ2-7 to the DNA end suggests the J call may be wrong. Germline lookup yields CDR1 SQVTM and CDR2 ANQGSEA. The CDR3 is made up of 14 amino acids. The CDR3: CSVAGLAGAYEQYF. DNA for the CDR3: TGCAGCGTCGCCGGACTAGCGGGGGCCTACGAGCAGTACTTC.

V and J are TRBV11-2 and TRBJ2-1; tentatively, D is TRBD1 (6 bases). This CDR3 has 19 residues. Germline V gives CDR1 SGHAT, CDR2 FQNNGV. With 3 bases removed from V and 1 base from J, the gap between germline ends came to 22 bases. The CDR3 DNA reads as TGTGCCAGCAGCTTGGGTCCGGCAGGGGCCGCACTATCCTACAATGAGCAGTTCTTC. Translation gives CASSLGPAGAALSYNEQFF.

The chain couples TRBV28 to TRBJ1-2, with D perhaps TRBD1 (6 bases). The CDR3 is made up of 12 amino acids. V shed 6 bases and J shed 8 bases, with 13 bases lying between them. Germline values: CDR1 MDHEN, CDR2 SYDVKM. CDR3 nucleotide sequence: TGTGCCAGCAGACCAGGGGTAGTCGGCTACACCTTC. Protein sequence: CASRPGVVGYTF.

V gene TRBV6-1 combines with J gene TRBJ2-4, with a tentative D call TRBD1 (6 bases). CDR3 length: 11 amino acids. The germline V gene encodes CDR1 MNHNS and CDR2 SASEGT. Trimming removed 6 bases from V and 13 bases from J, with 13 bases in between. The CDR3: CASRGTISQYF. Written as DNA, the CDR3 is TGTGCCAGCAGGGGGACAATTTCCCAGTACTTC.

The chain recombines TRBV19 with TRBJ1-3; D gene uncertain. CDR1 and CDR2 from the germline V gene are LNHDA and SQIVND (reference sequence). V lost 3 bases, J lost 0 bases, and 6 bases lay in between. This CDR3 has 14 amino acids. This CDR3 is CASSIASSGNTIYF. CDR3 nucleotide sequence: TGTGCCAGTAGTATCGCCAGCTCTGGAAACACCATATATTTT.

The chain is built from TRBV9 and TRBJ2-1, with TRBD2 as a possible D gene (5 bases). The CDR3 is made up of 12 amino acids. Trimming left V 7 bases short and J 0 bases short, with 5 bases between. The germline V gene has CDR1 SGDLS and CDR2 YYNGEE. The CDR3 loop reads CASGSSYNEQFF. In DNA form, the CDR3 reads TGTGCCAGCGGGAGCTCCTACAATGAGCAGTTCTTC.

DNA of the CDR3: TGTGCCAGCAGCTCTGACATGAACACTGAAGCTTTCTTT. Protein product: CASSSDMNTEAFF. The chain uses TRBV5-8 and TRBJ1-1; D gene unclear. The germline gives CDR1 SGHTS, CDR2 YDEGEE. The CDR3 consists of 13 residues. V was trimmed by 3 bases and J by 0 bases, leaving 6 bases between them.